This TCR beta chain appears in the sequencing data of a study of cytomegalovirus exposure and HLA in healthy donors. The data were produced by immunoSEQ multiplex PCR, yet TCRdb's version contains in-frame clones alone and is incomplete. The data show tens of thousands of clones, roughly 93% seen once. The CDR3 totals 18 residues. Germline lookup yields CDR1 SEHNR and CDR2 FQNEAQ (reference sequence). A word on this clone: The junction differs from germline at one of its ends, possibly a read error.

The sample comprised PBMCs. The V gene is TRBV7-9, the J gene TRBJ1-3, with D possibly being TRBD1 (6 bases). The TCR comes from a woman between 18 and 29 years old in good health and CMV-seropositive. The CDR3 DNA reads TGTGCCAGCAGCCGTCACCGCTTAGGACAGCCCTCTGAAAACACCATATATTTT. Protein: CASSRHRLGQPSENTIYF. Full variable domain (rest looked up from reference TRBV7-9 and TRBJ1-3): DTGVSQNPRHKITKRGQNVTFRCDPISEHNRLYWYRQTLGQGPEFLTYFQNEAQLEKSRLLSDRFSAERPKGSFSTLEIQRTEQGDSAMYLCASSRHRLGQPSENTIYFGEGSWLTVV.